What follows is one TCR beta chain and its context. Germline CDR1 reads SEHNR; CDR2 reads FQNEAQ (reference sequence). The CDR3 spans 12 residues. V shed 4 bases and J shed 6 bases, with 9 bases lying between them. Sequencing used immunoSEQ multiplex PCR; TCRdb keeps in-frame clones, though not all of them. The data hold about 310,000 clones, with 89% observed a single time. This specimen comes from a study of blood T cell repertoires in COVID-19. About the study: Some COVID-19 samples were acute and others convalescent; all came from the United States, Italy and Spain. PBMCs, B-cell-depleted T cells, or T cells provided the cDNA or gDNA that made up the material.

Sequencing was performed on PBMCs or T cells enriched from blood (not recorded which). V is TRBV7-9 and J is TRBJ1-2; tentatively, D is TRBD1 (6 bases). The sequence derives from a woman in her thirties or forties who had recovered from COVID-19. CDR3 amino acids: CASSSQGHGYTF. DNA for the CDR3: TGTGCCAGCAGCTCACAGGGTCATGGCTACACCTTC.